The sequence of this TCR beta chain was determined in a study of neurological immune-mediated disorders. The CDR3 is made up of 16 amino acids. Trimming removed 6 bases from V and 9 bases from J; junction bases left unmatched: 11. Germline lookup yields CDR1 MDHEN and CDR2 SYDVKM. TCRdb reanalysed the 5' RACE reads using MiXCR and keeps one entry per CDR3 protein. Of 26,000 or so distinct CDR3 sequences listed, 20% to 25% were seen once; the top ten hold 16%. This clonotype was detected many times. This rearrangement joins TRBV28 to TRBJ2-1; 13 bases match TRBD2. The sequence was collected from a woman aged 55-69 years in good health. Sequencing input: PBMCs. CDR3 region: CASSLTGTSGTFEQFF. The CDR3 region has the DNA TGTGCCAGCAGCCTGACCGGGACTAGCGGGACATTTGAGCAGTTCTTC. The full variable domain, with the rest looked up from reference TRBV28 and TRBJ2-1, is DVKVTQSSRYLVKRTGEKVFLECVQDMDHENMFWYRQDPGLGLRLIYFSYDVKMKEKGDIPEGYSVSREKKERFSLILESASTNQTSMYLCASSLTGTSGTFEQFFGPGTRLTVL.